The next 11 T cell receptor beta chains were all read from a single sample in a study of regulatory T cells in long-lasting Graves disease. Time point: persistent/refractory GD, antithyroid drugs over 5 years with positive TRAb. With RNA extracted from PBMCs as input, the TCR library was made. Assembly of TCR beta libraries relied on iRepertoire HTBI primers together with Arm-PCR of CDR3 regions. TCRdb independently ran MiXCR on the multiplex PCR reads; one entry per CDR3 protein. The table has 400,000 to 500,000 distinct CDR3 sequences, about 20% seen once; the top ten hold around 13%. The sample consisted of peripheral blood mononuclear cells (PBMCs), taken when the disease was refractory, from a patient treated with antithyroid drugs. These receptors were obtained from a female donor with Graves disease.

With respect to this clonotype: Given a much more abundant clone one base away, this may be a read error. The J gene is TRBJ1-4, the V gene TRBV11-2; TRBD1 is a possible D gene (5 bases). CDR1 is SGHAT, CDR2 FQNNGV, per germline. This CDR3 is built from 15 residues. The V end was cut by 4 bases, the J end by 7 bases, with 16 bases between. Written as DNA, the CDR3 is TGTGCCAGCAGCTGGGATGCGGGGGAGAGTGAAAAACTGTTTTTT. This codes for CASSWDAGESEKLFF. Based on the CDR3 plus reference TRBV11-2 and TRBJ1-4, the full variable domain is EAGVAQSPRYKIIEKRQSVAFWCNPISGHATLYWYQQILGQGPKLLIQFQNNGVVDDSQLPKDRFSAERLKGVDSTLKIQPAKLEDSAVYLCASSWDAGESEKLFFGSGTQLSVL.

This clonotype has more than one count but fewer than ten. V gene TRBV3-1 combines with J gene TRBJ2-7; D gene uncertain. Germline CDR1 and CDR2: LGHDT and YNNKEL (reference sequence). V shed 0 bases and J shed 6 bases, with 9 bases lying between them. This CDR3 comprises 13 residues. This chain's CDR3 is CASSQDSLSEQYF. DNA of the CDR3: TGTGCCAGCAGCCAAGATTCCTTGTCCGAGCAGTACTTC.

The chain recombines TRBV6-5 with TRBJ1-1, with D perhaps matching TRBD1 (6 bases). The CDR3 loop spans 15 amino acids. Germline V gene sequence: CDR1 MNHEY, CDR2 SVGAGI. Trimming shortened V by 2 bases and J by 5 bases, and 15 bases separated the two germline ends. CDR3 DNA: TGTGCCAGCAGTTACGGTGTAGGCAGGGGAACTGAAGCTTTCTTT. Amino acid sequence: CASSYGVGRGTEAFF.

The rearrangement uses TRBV14 and TRBJ1-1; 8 bases are a match to TRBD1. Germline V gene sequence: CDR1 SGHDN, CDR2 FVKESK. The CDR3 is 20 residues long. Germline trimming cut 0 bases from V and 1 base from J; bases unmatched to any gene: 16. DNA of the CDR3: TGTGCCAGCAGCCAAGAATCGGCCAGGGGGCGACTTAAGGGGAACACTGAAGCTTTCTTT. It codes for CASSQESARGRLKGNTEAFF.

The rearrangement joins TRBV5-1 to TRBJ1-1; no definite D call. V was pared by 0 bases and J by 1 base, with 13 bases between. CDR3 length equals 16 residues. The V gene's germline CDR1 is SGHRS and CDR2 YFSETQ. The CDR3 spells CASSLAGGRANTEAFF. DNA for the CDR3: TGCGCCAGCAGCTTGGCCGGAGGGAGGGCGAACACTGAAGCTTTCTTT.

Regarding this clonotype: A much larger clone sits a single nucleotide away, making a read error possible. The rearrangement joins TRBV27 to TRBJ2-2; TRBD2 is a possible D gene (5 bases). Germline CDR1 MNHEY, CDR2 SMNVEV (reference sequence). This CDR3 region has 16 residues. Trimming removed 5 bases from V and 10 bases from J, with 23 bases in between. DNA of the CDR3: TGTGCCAGCAGTATGACCCCAGGACCCTCTCGGGAGGAGCTGTTTTTT. Its translation: CASSMTPGPSREELFF.

This clonotype appeared many times. The V and J genes are TRBV29-1 and TRBJ1-2, with 8 positions matching TRBD1. Trimming removed 7 bases from V and 4 bases from J; junction bases left unmatched: 8. This CDR3 has 13 amino acids. Germline-derived CDR1 and CDR2 are SQVTM and ANQGSEA. The CDR3 region has the DNA TGCAGCGCCCAAAGAGGACAGGGCTATGGCTACACCTTC. It codes for CSAQRGQGYGYTF.

This clonotype was observed a single time. The chain couples TRBV7-2 to TRBJ2-6, with 8 bases that match TRBD1. This CDR3 spans 18 amino acids. The germline gives CDR1 SGHTA, CDR2 FQGNSA. V gave up 4 bases and J gave up 0 bases; unmatched junction bases: 8. The CDR3 here is CASSSSGTGRSGANVLTF. CDR3 bases: TGTGCCAGCAGCTCCTCCGGGACAGGTCGCTCTGGGGCCAACGTCCTGACTTTC.

This clonotype was seen at least ten times. The genes are TRBV6-1 and TRBJ1-2, with 8 nucleotides matching TRBD1. The CDR3 is 13 residues long. V dropped 2 bases and J dropped 7; count of bases not matched to a gene: 3. From germline, CDR1 is MNHNS and CDR2 SASEGT. CDR3 amino acids: CASSEQGASGYTF. The CDR3 DNA reads as TGTGCCAGCAGTGAACAGGGGGCGTCTGGCTACACCTTC.

This clonotype was detected many times. V and J are TRBV28 and TRBJ2-5; possibly TRBD1 or TRBD2 for D (5 bases each). V was cut by 6 bases and J by 4 bases, with 15 bases left in between. Germline lookup yields CDR1 MDHEN and CDR2 SYDVKM. The CDR3 loop spans 14 amino acids. CDR3 nucleotide sequence: TGTGCCAGCAGGAACCGGGACCAATCAGAGACCCAGTACTTC. Translated, it gives CASRNRDQSETQYF.

This clonotype has only a few counts. The rearrangement joins TRBV5-8 to TRBJ2-7; D is ambiguous. V gave up 4 bases and J gave up 6 bases, with 11 bases separating them. Per germline, CDR1 SGHTS and CDR2 YDEGEE. The CDR3 covers 12 residues. CDR3 sequence reads: CASSPGVLEQYF. The CDR3 DNA follows: TGTGCCAGCAGCCCCGGCGTTCTCGAGCAGTACTTC.